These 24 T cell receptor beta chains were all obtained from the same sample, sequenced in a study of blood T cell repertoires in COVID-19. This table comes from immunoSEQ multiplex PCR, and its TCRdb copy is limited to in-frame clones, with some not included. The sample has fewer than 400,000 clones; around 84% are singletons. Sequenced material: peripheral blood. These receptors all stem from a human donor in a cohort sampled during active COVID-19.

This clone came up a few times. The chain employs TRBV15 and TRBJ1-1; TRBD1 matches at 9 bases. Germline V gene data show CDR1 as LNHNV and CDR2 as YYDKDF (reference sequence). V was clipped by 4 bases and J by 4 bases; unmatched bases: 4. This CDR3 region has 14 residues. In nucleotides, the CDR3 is TGTGCCACCAGCATGGGACAGGGAACCACTGAAGCTTTCTTT. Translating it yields CATSMGQGTTEAFF. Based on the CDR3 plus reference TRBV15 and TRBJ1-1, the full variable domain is DAMVIQNPRYQVTQFGKPVTLSCSQTLNHNVMYWYQQKSSQAPKLLFHYYDKDFNNEADTPDNFQSRRPNTSFCFLDIRSPGLGDTAMYLCATSMGQGTTEAFFGQGTRLTVV.

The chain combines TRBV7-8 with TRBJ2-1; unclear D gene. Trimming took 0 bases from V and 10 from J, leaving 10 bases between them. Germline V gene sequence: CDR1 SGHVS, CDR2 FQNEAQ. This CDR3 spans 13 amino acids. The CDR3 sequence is CASSLAIAQEQFF. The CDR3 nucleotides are TGTGCCAGCAGCTTAGCCATAGCTCAGGAGCAGTTCTTC.

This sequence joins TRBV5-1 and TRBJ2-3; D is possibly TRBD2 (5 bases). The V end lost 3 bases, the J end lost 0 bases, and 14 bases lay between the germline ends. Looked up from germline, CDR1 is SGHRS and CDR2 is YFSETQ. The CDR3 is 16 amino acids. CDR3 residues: CASSWRKVSSTDTQYF. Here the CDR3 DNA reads TGCGCCAGCAGCTGGAGGAAAGTCTCAAGCACAGATACGCAGTATTTT.

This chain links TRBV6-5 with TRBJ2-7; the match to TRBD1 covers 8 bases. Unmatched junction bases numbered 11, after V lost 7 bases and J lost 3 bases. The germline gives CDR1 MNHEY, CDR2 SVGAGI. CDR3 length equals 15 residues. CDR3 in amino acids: CASISTGTGNYEQYF. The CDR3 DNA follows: TGTGCCAGCATATCTACCGGGACAGGAAACTACGAGCAGTACTTC.

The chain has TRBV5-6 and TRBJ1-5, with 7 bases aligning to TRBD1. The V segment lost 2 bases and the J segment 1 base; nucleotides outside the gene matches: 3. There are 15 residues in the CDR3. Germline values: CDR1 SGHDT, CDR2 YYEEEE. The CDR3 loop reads CASSFQQGSNQPQHF. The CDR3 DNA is TGTGCCAGCAGCTTCCAACAGGGGAGCAATCAGCCCCAGCATTTT.

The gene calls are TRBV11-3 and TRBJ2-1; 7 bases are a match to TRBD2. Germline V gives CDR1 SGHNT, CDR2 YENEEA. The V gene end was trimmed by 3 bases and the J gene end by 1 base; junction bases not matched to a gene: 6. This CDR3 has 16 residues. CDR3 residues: CASSLAGVVSYNEQFF. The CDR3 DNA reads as TGTGCCAGCAGCTTGGCGGGAGTGGTATCCTACAATGAGCAGTTCTTC.

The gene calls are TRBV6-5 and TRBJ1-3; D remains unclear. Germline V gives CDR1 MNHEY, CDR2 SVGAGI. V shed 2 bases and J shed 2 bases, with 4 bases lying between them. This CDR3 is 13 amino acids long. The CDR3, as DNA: TGTGCCAGCAGTTACATCGCTGGAAACACCATATATTTT. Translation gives CASSYIAGNTIYF.

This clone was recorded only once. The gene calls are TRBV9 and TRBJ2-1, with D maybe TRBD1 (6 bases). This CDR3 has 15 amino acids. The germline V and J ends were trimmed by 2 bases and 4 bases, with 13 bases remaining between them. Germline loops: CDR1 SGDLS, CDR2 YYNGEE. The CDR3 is CASSVTGKTYNEQFF. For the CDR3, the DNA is TGTGCCAGCAGCGTCACAGGGAAGACTTACAATGAGCAGTTCTTC.

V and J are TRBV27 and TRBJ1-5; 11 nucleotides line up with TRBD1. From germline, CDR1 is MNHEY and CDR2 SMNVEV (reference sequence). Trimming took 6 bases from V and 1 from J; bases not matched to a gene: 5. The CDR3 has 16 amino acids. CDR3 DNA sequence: TGTGCCAGCAGGGGGACAGGGGGTTTGAGCAATCAGCCCCAGCATTTT. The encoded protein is CASRGTGGLSNQPQHF.

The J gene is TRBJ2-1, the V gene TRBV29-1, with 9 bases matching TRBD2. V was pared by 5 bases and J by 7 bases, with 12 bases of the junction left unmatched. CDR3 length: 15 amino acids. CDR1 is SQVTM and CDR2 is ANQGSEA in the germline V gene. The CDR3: CSVRALAGSVNEQFF. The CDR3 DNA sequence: TGCAGCGTTCGGGCGCTAGCGGGAAGTGTGAATGAGCAGTTCTTC.

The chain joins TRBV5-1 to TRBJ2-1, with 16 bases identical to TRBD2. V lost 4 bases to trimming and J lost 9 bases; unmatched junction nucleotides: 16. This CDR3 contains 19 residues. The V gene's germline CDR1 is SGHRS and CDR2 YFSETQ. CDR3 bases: TGCGCCAGCAGCCGCTCCGGGACTAGCGGGGGGGCCGGGACTTCTGAGCAGTTCTTC. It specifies CASSRSGTSGGAGTSEQFF.

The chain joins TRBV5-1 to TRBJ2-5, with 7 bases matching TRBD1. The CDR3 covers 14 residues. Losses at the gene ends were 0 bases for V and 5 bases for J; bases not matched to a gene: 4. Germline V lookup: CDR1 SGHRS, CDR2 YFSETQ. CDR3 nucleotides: TGCGCCAGCAGCTTGGGACAGGGTTCCGAGACCCAGTACTTC. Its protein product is CASSLGQGSETQYF.

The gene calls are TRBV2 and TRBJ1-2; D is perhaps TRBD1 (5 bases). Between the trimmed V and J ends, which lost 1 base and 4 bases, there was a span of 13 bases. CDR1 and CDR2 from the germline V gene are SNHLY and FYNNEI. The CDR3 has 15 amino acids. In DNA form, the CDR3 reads TGTGCCAGCAGTGAAGGGGGGGTGAACGCCTATGGCTACACCTTC. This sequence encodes CASSEGGVNAYGYTF.

In DNA form, the CDR3 reads TGTGCCAGCAGGGTTAACAGGGCGAACACTGAAGCTTTCTTT. It specifies CASRVNRANTEAFF. The chain uses TRBV27 and TRBJ1-1, with D maybe TRBD1 (6 bases). The CDR3 runs 14 residues. From germline, CDR1 is MNHEY and CDR2 SMNVEV (reference sequence). With 6 bases removed from V and 1 base from J, the gap between germline ends came to 12 bases.

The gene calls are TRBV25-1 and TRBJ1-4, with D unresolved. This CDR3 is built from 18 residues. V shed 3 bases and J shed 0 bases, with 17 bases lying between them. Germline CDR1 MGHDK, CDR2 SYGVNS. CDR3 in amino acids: CASSDPKRHGATNEKLFF. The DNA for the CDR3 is TGTGCCAGCAGTGACCCCAAGAGACACGGTGCAACTAATGAAAAACTGTTTTTT.

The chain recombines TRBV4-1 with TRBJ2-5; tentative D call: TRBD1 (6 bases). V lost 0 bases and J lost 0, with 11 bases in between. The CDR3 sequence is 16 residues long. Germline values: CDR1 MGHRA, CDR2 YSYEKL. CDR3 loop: CASSQEGAGYQETQYF. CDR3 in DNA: TGCGCCAGCAGCCAAGAGGGGGCAGGGTACCAAGAGACCCAGTACTTC.

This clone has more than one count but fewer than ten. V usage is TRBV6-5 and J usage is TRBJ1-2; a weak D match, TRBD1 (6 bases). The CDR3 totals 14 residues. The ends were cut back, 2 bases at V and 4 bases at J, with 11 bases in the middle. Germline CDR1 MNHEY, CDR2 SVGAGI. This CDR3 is CASSYDRFPYGYTF. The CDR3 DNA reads TGTGCCAGCAGTTACGACAGGTTCCCCTATGGCTACACCTTC.

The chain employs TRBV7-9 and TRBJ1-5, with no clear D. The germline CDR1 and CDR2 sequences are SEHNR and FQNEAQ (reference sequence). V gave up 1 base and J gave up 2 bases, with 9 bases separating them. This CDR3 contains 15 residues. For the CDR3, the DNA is TGTGCCAGCAGCTTAGGATCCCCAGGCAATCAGCCCCAGCATTTT. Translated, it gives CASSLGSPGNQPQHF.

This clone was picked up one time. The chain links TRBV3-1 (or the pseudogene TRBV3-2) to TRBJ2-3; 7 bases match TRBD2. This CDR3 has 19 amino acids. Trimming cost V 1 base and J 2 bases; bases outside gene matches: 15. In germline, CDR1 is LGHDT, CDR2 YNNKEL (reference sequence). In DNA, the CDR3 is TGTGCCAGCAGCCAAGCGTCTTTTTGGGACCTAGCGGCCACAGATACGCAGTATTTT. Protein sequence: CASSQASFWDLAATDTQYF.

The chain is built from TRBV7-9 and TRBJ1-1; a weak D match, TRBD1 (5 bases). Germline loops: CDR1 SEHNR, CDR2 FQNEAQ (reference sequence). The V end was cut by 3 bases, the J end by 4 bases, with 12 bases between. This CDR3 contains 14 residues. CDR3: CASSFPQGSTEAFF. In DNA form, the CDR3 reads TGTGCCAGCAGCTTTCCTCAGGGTAGCACTGAAGCTTTCTTT.

CDR3 sequence reads: CASSLELVGGEQYF. The CDR3 DNA reads TGTGCCAGCAGCTTAGAACTAGTGGGTGGCGAGCAGTACTTC. The V and J genes are TRBV11-2 and TRBJ2-7, with a possible D match to TRBD2 (5 bases). Trimming stripped 0 bases from V and 6 bases from J, with 12 bases between. There are 14 residues in the CDR3. From germline, CDR1 is SGHAT and CDR2 FQNNGV.

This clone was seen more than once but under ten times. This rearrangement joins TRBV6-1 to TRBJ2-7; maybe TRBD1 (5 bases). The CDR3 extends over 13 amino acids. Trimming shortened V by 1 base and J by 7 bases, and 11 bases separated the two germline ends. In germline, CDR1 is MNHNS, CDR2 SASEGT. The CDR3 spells CASSEVGPGEQYF. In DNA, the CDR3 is TGTGCCAGCAGTGAAGTGGGGCCTGGGGAGCAGTACTTC.

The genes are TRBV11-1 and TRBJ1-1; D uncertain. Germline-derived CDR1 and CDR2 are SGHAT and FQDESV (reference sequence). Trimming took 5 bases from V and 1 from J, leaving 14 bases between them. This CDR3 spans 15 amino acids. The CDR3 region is CASSPAGRRNTEAFF. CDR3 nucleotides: TGTGCCAGCAGCCCGGCAGGTAGGCGGAACACTGAAGCTTTCTTT.

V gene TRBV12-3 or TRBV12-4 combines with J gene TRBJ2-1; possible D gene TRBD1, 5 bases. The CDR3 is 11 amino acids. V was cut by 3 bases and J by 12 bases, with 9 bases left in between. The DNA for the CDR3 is TGTGCCAGCAGTTTTAGTAGGGGGCAGTTCTTC. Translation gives CASSFSRGQFF.